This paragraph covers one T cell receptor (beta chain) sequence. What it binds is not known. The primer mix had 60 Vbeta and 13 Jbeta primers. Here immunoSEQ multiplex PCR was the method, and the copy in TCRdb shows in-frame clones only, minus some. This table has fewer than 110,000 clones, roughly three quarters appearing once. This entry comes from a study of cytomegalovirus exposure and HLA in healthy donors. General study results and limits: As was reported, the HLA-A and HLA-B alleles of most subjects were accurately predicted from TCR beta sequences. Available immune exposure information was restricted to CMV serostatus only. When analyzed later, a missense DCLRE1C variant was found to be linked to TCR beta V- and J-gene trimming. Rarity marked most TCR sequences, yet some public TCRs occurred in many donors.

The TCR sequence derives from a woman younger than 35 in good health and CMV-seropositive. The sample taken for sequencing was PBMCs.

Here the CDR3 reads CASSQAQVNQETQYF. CDR3 DNA: TGTGCCAGCAGCCAAGCTCAGGTTAACCAAGAGACCCAGTACTTC. V usage is TRBV14 and J usage is TRBJ2-5; D uncertain. The CDR3 sequence is 15 residues long. The ends were cut back, 1 base at V and 0 bases at J, with 9 bases in the middle. Germline V lookup: CDR1 SGHDN, CDR2 FVKESK.